The 11 T cell receptor beta chains below were found in one sample sequenced in a study of identical twins. TCRdb re-derived calls from the 5' RACE reads in MiXCR, one entry per CDR3 protein. The sample lists about 530,000 distinct CDR3 sequences, roughly 15% seen once, with more than 0.4% in the top ten. Separately, the same data were catalogued under a study of yellow fever vaccine responses in identical twins.

Sequencing was done on a sample of CD4+ T cells sorted from blood. Source of these receptors: a young woman in good health.

This clonotype was detected only a few times. V and J are TRBV6-1 and TRBJ1-6; unclear D gene. The germline V gene has CDR1 MNHNS and CDR2 SASEGT. The CDR3 has 16 amino acids. Trimming cost V 0 bases and J 0 bases, with 6 bases left between them. The DNA of the CDR3 is TGTGCCAGCAGTGAAGCGGCTCGCTCCTATAATTCACCCCTCCACTTT. It codes for CASSEAARSYNSPLHF.

The chain links TRBV5-8 to TRBJ2-1; TRBD1 matches 8 bases. With 6 bases clipped from V and 7 bases from J, the junction kept 6 bases outside the gene matches. In germline, CDR1 is SGHTS, CDR2 YDEGEE. CDR3 size: 13 residues. The CDR3 bases are TGTGCCAGCACGACAGGGGAATCGAATGAGCAGTTCTTC. Encoded protein: CASTTGESNEQFF.

The CDR3 here is CASSPGSGSPLHF. In DNA form, the CDR3 reads TGTGCCAGCTCACCAGGATCGGGTTCACCCCTCCACTTT. The chain carries TRBV18 and TRBJ1-6; no clear D. V was cut by 2 bases and J by 9 bases, with 8 bases left in between. The CDR3 runs to 13 residues. Germline CDR1 KGHSH, CDR2 LQKENI.

V is TRBV7-2 and J is TRBJ2-7; 7 nucleotides align to TRBD2. J gave up 7 bases and V 5 bases, and 8 bases lay outside the gene matches. The germline V gene has CDR1 SGHTA and CDR2 FQGNSA. This CDR3 contains 13 residues. In DNA form, the CDR3 reads TGTGCCAGCAGCAAACAGCGGGGTGGTGAGCAGTACGTC. This sequence encodes CASSKQRGGEQYV.

The chain uses TRBV2 and TRBJ2-4; D gene ambiguous. Germline loops: CDR1 SNHLY, CDR2 FYNNEI. Trimming removed 3 bases from V and 5 bases from J, with 8 bases in between. This CDR3 is built from 13 residues. The CDR3 region has the DNA TGTGCCAGCAGTGAGGCCAGGCAAAACATTCAGTACTTC. Its translation: CASSEARQNIQYF.

This clonotype has more than one count but fewer than ten. The genes are TRBV9 and TRBJ2-2, with 8 bases fitting TRBD1. The germline V gene has CDR1 SGDLS and CDR2 YYNGEE. This CDR3 has 15 amino acids. The trim removed 2 bases at V and 3 bases at J, leaving 3 bases unmatched. The CDR3 loop reads CASSVQGADTGELFF. CDR3 bases: TGTGCCAGCAGCGTTCAGGGGGCTGACACCGGGGAGCTGTTTTTT.

The sample holds a few counts of this clonotype. The chain couples TRBV2 to TRBJ2-2, with 7 nucleotides matching TRBD1. Germline CDR1 and CDR2: SNHLY and FYNNEI. V gave up 7 bases and J gave up 4 bases; unmatched junction bases: 9. The CDR3 extends over 15 amino acids. The CDR3, as DNA: TGTGCCAGCAAATCACCCAGGGGGAGCACCGGGGAGCTGTTTTTT. This encodes CASKSPRGSTGELFF.

This clonotype was detected ten times or more. This sequence joins TRBV4-1 and TRBJ2-1; 9 bases agree with TRBD2. The CDR3 has 16 residues. The junction had 4 bases not matched to a gene; V was cut back by 0 bases and J by 4 bases. Germline V gene sequence: CDR1 MGHRA, CDR2 YSYEKL. CDR3 sequence: CASSQETSGSYNEQFF. DNA for the CDR3: TGCGCCAGCAGCCAAGAAACTAGCGGGTCTTACAATGAGCAGTTCTTC.

V and J are TRBV3-1 and TRBJ1-5, with D perhaps TRBD1 (5 bases). Germline assignment: CDR1 LGHDT and CDR2 YNNKEL (reference sequence). The CDR3 has 13 residues. The V end lost 4 bases, the J end lost 8 bases, and 12 bases lay between the germline ends. In DNA form, the CDR3 reads TGTGCCAGCAGCCCCCGACAGTTCGAGCCCCAGCATTTT. This translates into CASSPRQFEPQHF.

The chain employs TRBV10-3 and TRBJ2-1, with TRBD2 matching over 12 bases. The CDR3 has 13 amino acids. Germline assignment: CDR1 ENHRY and CDR2 SYGVKD. The trim removed 11 bases at V and 5 bases at J, leaving 4 bases unmatched. Here the CDR3 reads CAVRTSGDNEQFF. The CDR3, as DNA: TGTGCCGTCCGGACTAGCGGGGACAATGAGCAGTTCTTC.

The chain carries TRBV18 and TRBJ2-1, with D uncertain. In germline, CDR1 is KGHSH, CDR2 LQKENI. CDR3 length: 13 residues. V lost 3 bases and J lost 4, with 7 bases in between. CDR3 amino acids: CASSPPNYNEQFF. CDR3 in DNA: TGTGCCAGCTCACCTCCCAATTACAATGAGCAGTTCTTC.